These T cell receptor beta chains were read from a single sample in a study of cytomegalovirus exposure and HLA in healthy donors. Clones were sequenced by immunoSEQ multiplex PCR, and TCRdb holds only the in-frame ones, with some missing. The sample has about 150,000 clones, roughly 79% seen once. The specimen sequenced was PBMCs. These TCRs come from a man younger than 35 in good health and CMV-seronegative. CDR3s include the opening cysteine and the closing phenylalanine or tryptophan. A D gene is named only where the DNA matches it firmly. Some rows have no size entry. The others give once, few or many, or a class for an expanded clone.

TRBJ1-6	-	TRBV5-6	-	CASSLNGGYNSPLHF	TGTGCCAGCAGCTTGAACGGGGGGTATAATTCACCCCTCCACTTT
TRBJ2-7	-	TRBV7-2	TRBD2	CASSSQHTSGTSYEQYF	TGTGCCAGCAGCTCCCAGCATACTAGCGGAACCTCCTACGAGCAGTACTTC
TRBJ2-5	-	TRBV4-3	TRBD2	CASSRGTSGRSETQYF	TGCGCCAGCAGCCGAGGGACTAGCGGGAGGTCAGAGACCCAGTACTTC
TRBJ1-5	medium-sized	TRBV5-1	-	CASSLVGAQPQHF	TGCGCCAGCAGCTTGGTAGGGGCTCAGCCCCAGCATTTT
TRBJ2-2	-	TRBV10-2	TRBD1	CASSDIGQGNTGELFF	TGCGCCAGCAGTGACATCGGACAGGGAAACACCGGGGAGCTGTTTTTT
TRBJ1-2	-	TRBV12-2	-	CASRPSKSGYTF	TGTGCAAGTCGCCCCTCGAAAAGCGGCTACACCTTC
TRBJ2-7	-	TRBV25-1	-	CASSDLTGARQYF	TGTGCCAGCAGTGACCTGACAGGAGCAAGGCAGTACTTC
TRBJ1-5	-	TRBV6-5	-	CASSNIGGRNQPQHF	TGTGCCAGCAGTAACATCGGGGGACGCAATCAGCCCCAGCATTTT
TRBJ1-3	-	TRBV5-1	-	CASSLASGTSGNTIYF	TGCGCCAGCAGCTTGGCCTCGGGTACCTCTGGAAACACCATATATTTT
TRBJ1-2	-	TRBV6-4	-	CASSDWGGYGYTF	TGTGCCAGCAGTGACTGGGGGGGTTACGGCTACACCTTC
TRBJ1-1	-	TRBV4-1	-	CASSTQVKTEAFF	TGCGCCAGCAGCACTCAAGTTAAGACTGAAGCTTTCTTT
TRBJ1-1	-	TRBV2	-	CASSGGGTGAFF	TGTGCCAGCAGTGGGGGGGGGACGGGGGCTTTCTTT
TRBJ2-1	-	TRBV5-1	TRBD2	CASSPAGAGGPSYNEQFF	TGCGCCAGCAGCCCCGCCGGAGCGGGGGGGCCCAGCTACAATGAGCAGTTCTTC
TRBJ1-1	-	TRBV4-1	TRBD1	CASSQAWQGETEAFF	TGCGCCAGCAGCCAAGCGTGGCAGGGGGAAACTGAAGCTTTCTTT
TRBJ1-5	-	TRBV18	-	CASSPPSGLGQPQHF	TGTGCCAGCTCACCACCGTCAGGGTTAGGTCAGCCCCAGCATTTT
TRBJ2-7	-	TRBV5-1	-	CASSLEGVPREQYF	TGCGCCAGCAGCTTGGAGGGGGTCCCTAGGGAGCAGTACTTC
TRBJ1-5	-	TRBV28	TRBD1	CASSPPQGAGQPQHF	TGTGCCAGCAGCCCACCTCAGGGGGCGGGTCAGCCCCAGCATTTT
TRBJ1-1	-	TRBV27	-	CASSLELGASNTEAFF	TGTGCCAGCAGTTTGGAGTTGGGGGCCTCGAACACTGAAGCTTTCTTT
TRBJ1-3	-	TRBV10-2	TRBD1	CASRDRGHTIYF	TGCGCCAGCAGGGACAGGGGACACACCATATATTTT
TRBJ1-2	-	TRBV7-8	-	CASTPKVLPLRGYTF	TGTGCCAGCACCCCAAAGGTCCTACCATTGCGGGGCTACACCTTC
TRBJ2-3	-	TRBV4-1	-	CASSQEGWGEDTQYF	TGCGCCAGCAGCCAAGAAGGGTGGGGGGAGGATACGCAGTATTTT
TRBJ2-1	-	TRBV6-4	TRBD2	CASSLSGGLYNEQFF	TGTGCCAGCAGTTTAAGCGGGGGCCTCTACAATGAGCAGTTCTTC
TRBJ2-3	few	TRBV30	TRBD2	CAWTSGTDTQYF	TGTGCCTGGACTAGCGGAACAGATACGCAGTATTTT
TRBJ1-2	-	TRBV5-4	-	CASSPSGTGRNYGYTF	TGTGCCAGCAGCCCATCGGGCACAGGGAGAAACTATGGCTACACCTTC
TRBJ2-2	-	TRBV5-1	-	CASSIGDLNTGELFF	TGCGCCAGCAGCATAGGGGACTTGAACACCGGGGAGCTGTTTTTT
TRBJ2-7	-	TRBV5-1	TRBD1	CASSSRTGSGDEQYF	TGCGCCAGCAGCTCCAGGACAGGGAGTGGCGACGAGCAGTACTTC
TRBJ2-3	-	TRBV7-3	TRBD1	CASSQLTGGTDTQYF	TGTGCCAGCAGCCAACTGACAGGGGGCACAGATACGCAGTATTTT
TRBJ2-7	-	TRBV6-1	-	CASSFQGYEQYF	TGTGCCAGCAGTTTTCAGGGCTACGAGCAGTACTTC
TRBJ1-2	-	TRBV6-5	TRBD1	CASSRGQNYGYTF	TGTGCCAGCAGTAGGGGACAGAACTATGGCTACACCTTC
TRBJ2-3	-	TRBV28	-	CASSSPGYTDTQYF	TGTGCCAGCAGTTCACCGGGGTACACAGATACGCAGTATTTT
TRBJ2-5	-	TRBV7-2	TRBD2	CASWGLAGEETQYF	TGTGCCAGCTGGGGGCTAGCGGGAGAAGAGACCCAGTACTTC
TRBJ1-1	-	TRBV6-1	-	CASIQGAADYEAFF	TGTGCCAGCATCCAAGGCGCCGCAGACTACGAAGCTTTCTTT
TRBJ2-2	few	TRBV4-1	TRBD2	CASSQVSGGVSGELFF	TGCGCCAGCAGCCAAGTTAGCGGGGGGGTATCCGGGGAGCTGTTTTTT
TRBJ1-6	-	TRBV25-1	-	CASSDPPAGDYNSPLHF	TGTGCCAGCAGTGACCCCCCCGCAGGGGACTATAATTCACCCCTCCACTTT
TRBJ2-3	few	TRBV4-1	TRBD1	CASSKFTGGADTQYF	TGCGCCAGCAGTAAGTTTACAGGGGGCGCAGATACGCAGTATTTT
TRBJ1-5	-	TRBV6-6	-	CASRQAGGENNQPQHF	TGTGCCAGCAGGCAAGCGGGGGGAGAAAATAATCAGCCCCAGCATTTT
TRBJ1-6	few	TRBV19	TRBD1	CAAKGAGSPLHF	TGTGCCGCTAAGGGGGCAGGGTCACCCCTCCACTTT
TRBJ2-7	-	TRBV4-3	TRBD1	CASSTGTGPYEQYF	TGCGCCAGCAGCACCGGGACAGGGCCTTACGAGCAGTACTTC
TRBJ1-1	-	TRBV19	TRBD1	CASSMETGKYLGPSEAFF	TGTGCCAGTAGTATGGAGACAGGGAAGTATTTAGGACCCTCTGAAGCTTTCTTT
TRBJ1-3	-	TRBV5-8	TRBD1	CASSPGTGRSGNTIYF	TGTGCCAGCAGCCCCGGGACAGGGCGGTCTGGAAACACCATATATTTT
TRBJ1-1	-	TRBV18	-	CASSYRDMNTEAFF	TGTGCCAGCTCATACAGGGATATGAACACTGAAGCTTTCTTT
TRBJ2-1	-	TRBV27	TRBD2	CASSLFIPSGGTNNEQFF	TGTGCCAGCAGTTTATTTATCCCTAGCGGGGGGACAAACAATGAGCAGTTCTTC
TRBJ2-1	-	TRBV19	TRBD2	CASWGLAYNEQFF	TGTGCCAGCTGGGGACTAGCGTACAATGAGCAGTTCTTC
TRBJ1-6	-	TRBV10-2	-	CASSEGYGRNSPLHF	TGCGCCAGCAGTGAGGGTTACGGTCGAAATTCACCCCTCCACTTT
TRBJ2-5	-	TRBV7-6	-	CASSLFPGETQYF	TGTGCCAGCAGCTTATTCCCAGGGGAGACCCAGTACTTC
TRBJ2-3	-	TRBV7-2	TRBD2	CASSSYSSGGSTDTQYF	TGTGCCAGCAGCTCGTATTCTAGCGGGGGAAGCACAGATACGCAGTATTTT
TRBJ1-2	-	TRBV6-5	-	CASSYAGSNYGYTF	TGTGCCAGCAGTTACGCAGGGTCTAACTATGGCTACACCTTC
TRBJ1-2	once	TRBV11-2	-	CASSSLIYGYTF	TGTGCCAGCAGCTCACTAATTTATGGCTACACCTTC
TRBJ2-6	-	TRBV4-1	-	CASSQEPTETGANVLTF	TGCGCCAGCAGCCAAGAGCCGACAGAGACTGGGGCCAACGTCCTGACTTTC
TRBJ2-4	-	TRBV18	-	CASSPRVAKNIQYF	TGTGCCAGCTCACCCAGGGTAGCCAAAAACATTCAGTACTTC
TRBJ2-1	-	TRBV4-1	TRBD2	CASSLLGLAFNEQFF	TGCGCCAGCAGCCTCCTAGGACTAGCGTTCAATGAGCAGTTCTTC
TRBJ2-2	-	TRBV30	-	CAWSETGELFF	TGTGCCTGGAGCGAGACCGGGGAGCTGTTTTTT